Below, one T cell receptor beta chain is given with its context. The sample comes from a study of blood T cell repertoires in COVID-19. J gave up 9 bases and V 0 bases, and 6 bases lay outside the gene matches. Per the germline V gene, CDR1 is MNHEY and CDR2 is SVGAGI. The CDR3 length is 16 residues. Using immunoSEQ multiplex PCR, the repertoire was profiled, and TCRdb retains in-frame clones only, with some absent. The table records approximately 80,000 clones, approximately 80% of them present only once. The rearrangement links TRBV6-5 to TRBJ2-1, with TRBD2 identical over 12 bases. The receptor's source is an elderly man with acute or convalescent COVID-19. Sequencing was performed on peripheral blood. The DNA of the CDR3 is TGTGCCAGCAGTTACTCGGCTAGCGGGAGGGCCTTTGAGCAGTTCTTC. Its translation: CASSYSASGRAFEQFF.